This TCR beta chain was profiled in a study of vaccination and CD4 T cells after COVID-19. Study-level information: Post-COVID samples were collected a median around 100 days following diagnosis, spanning 35 to 161. Overlapping spike peptides from SARS-CoV-2, HCoV-NL63, HCoV-OC43 and HCoV-229E served to stimulate the cells. For control cultures, the treatment was a CEFX pool, an HIV-1 Nef pool, or no peptide.

This clonotype was detected only a few times. Its specificity is unknown. The trim removed 5 bases at V and 5 bases at J, leaving 7 bases unmatched. CDR1 is SEHNR, CDR2 FQNEAQ, per germline (reference sequence). The CDR3 is 14 amino acids. Indicated treatment: approximately nine-day PBMC culture with coronavirus spike peptide pools or control peptides (ViraFEST assay). Before the COVID-19 pandemic (2011-2018), CD4+ T cells were obtained from the unexposed donor. Each well received around 1.8 million PBMCs, cultured with roughly 9.4 IU/ml IL-2 and approximately 10 ug/ml peptide pools. Cultured CD4+ T cell DNA underwent sequencing with the Oncomine TCR Beta short-read assay. Investigators isolated genomic DNA from cultured CD4+ T cells. One entry per CDR3 protein, called by TCRdb with MiXCR from the PCR reads. Seen here are about 10,000 distinct CDR3 sequences, about a third observed once, and the top ten hold 15%.

Sequencing input: CD4+ T cells from blood, cultured in vitro. This TCR came from a human donor in good health. The J gene is TRBJ1-1, the V gene TRBV7-9; 8 bases line up with TRBD1. CDR3 nucleotide sequence: TGTGCCAGCAGCATTGGACAGGGATGGACTGAAGCTTTCTTT. It encodes CASSIGQGWTEAFF.